This T cell receptor beta chain was found in a study of blood T cell repertoires in COVID-19. Looking at the study overall: In each case, the material was cDNA or gDNA derived from T cells, B-cell-depleted T cells, or PBMCs.

Clones were read by immunoSEQ multiplex PCR, and TCRdb kept only the in-frame ones, dropping some. The sample contains 180,000 or so clones, about 80% of which appear only once. The CDR3 runs to 20 residues. Deletions cut 2 bases from V and 2 bases from J, with 27 bases between. Germline loops: CDR1 LNHDA, CDR2 SQIVND (reference sequence). Across 20 to 25 US areas, participants ranged in age from about 18 to 90 years. Participants were placed into cohorts based on the clinical history they reported. The rearrangement joins TRBV19 to TRBJ2-5; tentatively, D is TRBD1 (6 bases). This receptor was obtained from a man aged 35 to 55 who had recovered from COVID-19. Input material: PBMCs or T cells enriched from blood (not recorded which). The CDR3 loop is CASSIPPTKQGWTRQETQYF. The CDR3 coding sequence is TGTGCCAGTAGTATACCCCCCACCAAACAGGGTTGGACCCGACAAGAGACCCAGTACTTC.